What follows describes a single TCR beta chain. In this sample, this clone turned up once. Its cognate antigen has yet to be identified. No base quality information exists; no much larger clone differs at one position. Each collaborating institution followed its own protocols to collect whole blood in K2EDTA tubes. For TCRbeta analysis, collaborators shipped samples as frozen whole blood, isolated PBMCs, or DNA extracted from either of those sample types. TCRbeta CDR3 regions were amplified from genomic DNA using the immunoSEQ Assay, a bias-controlled multiplex PCR. In the authors' own workflow: The number of nucleated cells in each sample was estimated from the amplification of reference gene primers within the assay. Sequence reads were collapsed and filtered to measure the absolute abundance of every unique TCRbeta CDR3 rearrangement. For each sample, productive Simpson clonality was calculated as the square root of Simpson's diversity index over productive rearrangements. TCRdb retrieved this table from immuneACCESS and kept in-frame rearrangements only. Not all clones are present; in checked studies, unresolved V genes account for under half, and no reason is known for the remainder. V, J and clone size reflect that table, while D and trimming were determined from the DNA. Across this sample there are about 250,000 clones, with around 89% seen only once. The ten largest clonotypes hold around 0.84% of the sample.

The CDR3 runs 16 residues from the cysteine to the phenylalanine. Only the CDR3 DNA is retained, 48 bases long and in frame from the first base. Deletion took 3 bases off V and 10 bases off J, with a span of 22 bases between the germline ends. From a lookup of the germline V gene, CDR1 and CDR2 are SGHDN and FVKESK. The sample comes from a study of blood T cell repertoires in COVID-19 (dated by TCRdb to the early 2020s). Concerning the study at large: Collaborator samples came from the United States, Italy and Spain and covered acute and convalescent phases of COVID-19. The prospective study material was composed of cDNA or gDNA derived from T cells, B-cell-depleted T cells, or PBMCs. Deeply sampled blood TCRbeta repertoires from subjects exposed to, actively infected with, or recovered from COVID-19 were included in the dataset. A freely available public database, intended as a resource for researchers studying the immune response to SARS-CoV-2, is where the repertoires were released. Samples were obtained from the ongoing ImmuneRACE study (first 160 participants) and from over 1,000 subjects provided by 6 global collaborators. A de-identified subject ID, COVID-19 status, age in years and sex were almost always included in the sample metadata. Where HLA class I and class II types were available, the types were taken from metadata supplied by the sample provider, not from assay-based typing.

What the research found in general, with its limitations: The quantity of clinical and demographic metadata differed by source and by participant and was supplied without curation.

The sequence was obtained from a man under 40 with acute or convalescent COVID-19. Sequencing input: peripheral blood. The V and J segments used are TRBV14 and TRBJ2-1; a weak D assignment points to TRBD2 (5 bases agree). CDR3 region: CASSQRARASSWEQFF. In nucleotide form, the sequence is TGTGCCAGCAGCCAGCGGGCACGAGCTAGTTCGTGGGAGCAGTTCTTC.